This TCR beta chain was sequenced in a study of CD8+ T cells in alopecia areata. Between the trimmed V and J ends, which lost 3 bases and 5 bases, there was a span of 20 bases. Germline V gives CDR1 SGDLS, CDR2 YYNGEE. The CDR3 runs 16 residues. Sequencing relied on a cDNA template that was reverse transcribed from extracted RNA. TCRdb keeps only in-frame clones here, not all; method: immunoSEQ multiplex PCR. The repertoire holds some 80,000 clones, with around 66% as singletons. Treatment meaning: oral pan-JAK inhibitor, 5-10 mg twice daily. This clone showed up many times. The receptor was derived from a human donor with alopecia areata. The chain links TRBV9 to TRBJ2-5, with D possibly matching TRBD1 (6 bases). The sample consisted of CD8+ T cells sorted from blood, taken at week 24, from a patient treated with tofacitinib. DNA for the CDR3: TGTGCCAGCAGCGCCCTCCGGGACACCGCTACCGAGACCCAGTACTTC. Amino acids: CASSALRDTATETQYF.